This T cell receptor beta chain emerged from a study of blood T cells in healthy people across ages (dated by TCRdb to about 2015). For context, the study as a whole: In model experiments, template switching captured roughly one uniquely barcoded TCR beta cDNA molecule for every two T cells. Age-related changes in TCR beta repertoire diversity were measured in the study by deep sequencing normalized with unique cDNA molecular identifiers. Four age groups were formed from the donors: young (average approximately 15 years), middle-aged (more than 35), aged (around 68) and long-lived (about 80). Donors of different ages were randomly distributed across sequencing lanes to avoid experimental bias. For two donors (one aged 18 to 29 and one aged 80 or older), the study analyzed two additional independent replicas of 1 million unique cDNA reads from the same blood draw.

CDR1 and CDR2 (DFQATT, SNEGSKA) derive from the germline V gene (reference sequence). The CDR3 measures 12 amino acids from cysteine to phenylalanine. The sequence is cut down to CDR3 DNA, 36 bases in frame from base 1. Between the V and J ends, shortened by 1 base and 4 bases respectively, the junction contains 4 bases. The receptor library was made with 5' RACE. Sequenced on an Illumina HiSeq 2500. A second PCR of roughly 7 to 12 cycles was performed with a sample-barcoded 5' primer and a J-beta primer mix. A template-switch 5' adaptor carrying 12 random nucleotides introduced a unique molecular identifier onto each TCR beta cDNA molecule. Each sample yielded at least 3 million CDR3-containing paired-end reads. First-strand cDNA synthesis was performed from all RNA using the Mint cDNA synthesis kit, with priming by a TRBC-specific oligonucleotide. Following uracil-DNA glycosylase treatment, all cDNA underwent a first 18-cycle PCR with the universal primers M1SS and BC2_uni_R. The authors' pipeline ran thus. Normalization of each sample was performed by random selection of 1 million high-quality reads, each carrying a distinct molecular identifier. Instead of being binned into consensus sequences, reads that shared molecular identifiers were thrown out. CDR3 identification, clonotype clustering and error correction used MiTCR with a Q25 quality threshold and the strictest error-elimination algorithm. A nonparametric unseen species model with Euler transformation was used to estimate lower-bound total TCR beta diversity. Clones were called with MiXCR by TCRdb after fastp trimmed the public reads at Q25, and only in-frame beta chains were retained. Each entry merges the rows of one CDR3 protein and shows their most common DNA and genes. The V and J calls here are based on TCRdb, not the publication. For this sample the table gives roughly 2 million distinct CDR3 sequences, of which just under 50% were detected only once. Less than 2.5% of the sample is held by the ten biggest clonotypes.

Donors were a few dozen systemically healthy Caucasian individuals from Russia aged roughly 6 to 100 years. Each donor gave approximately 9.3 milliliters of peripheral blood, collected into EDTA-treated Vacutainer tubes. PBMCs were isolated by Ficoll-Paque density-gradient centrifugation, with at least 6.5 million obtained per sample. Trizol reagent was used to extract total RNA from the PBMCs, yielding at least 5 micrograms per sample. Naive CD45RAhigh/CD27high T cell percentages were measured by flow cytometry on a PBMC aliquot from every donor. Turning to this clonotype: Its target antigen remains unknown. Base qualities are not provided; no much larger clone lies one nucleotide away.

What the study reported, not specific to this receptor: Because donor CMV infection status was unknown, age-related changes in expanded clonotypes were potentially confounded. The percentage of naive T cells measured by flow cytometry correlated strongly with observed TCR beta diversity. Conclusive comparison of naive and antigen-experienced compartments was prevented by the profiling of bulk unsorted PBMCs. Estimates of total diversity based on one million sequenced T cells were regarded as lower bounds and as underestimates. As age increased, observed TCR beta diversity per million T cells dropped in a roughly linear way, and a significant reduction was already evident by age 40. The long-lived group showed more naive CD4+ T cells, fewer expanded clones and increased TCR diversity than the aged group, suggesting age selection.

The chain couples TRBV20-1 to TRBJ1-4; there is no confident call for the D gene. The material sequenced was blood. This receptor was taken from a woman aged 40 to 50 in good health. DNA sequence: TGCAGTGCTAGAGCGTATAATGAAAAACTGTTTTTT. It translates as CSARAYNEKLFF.